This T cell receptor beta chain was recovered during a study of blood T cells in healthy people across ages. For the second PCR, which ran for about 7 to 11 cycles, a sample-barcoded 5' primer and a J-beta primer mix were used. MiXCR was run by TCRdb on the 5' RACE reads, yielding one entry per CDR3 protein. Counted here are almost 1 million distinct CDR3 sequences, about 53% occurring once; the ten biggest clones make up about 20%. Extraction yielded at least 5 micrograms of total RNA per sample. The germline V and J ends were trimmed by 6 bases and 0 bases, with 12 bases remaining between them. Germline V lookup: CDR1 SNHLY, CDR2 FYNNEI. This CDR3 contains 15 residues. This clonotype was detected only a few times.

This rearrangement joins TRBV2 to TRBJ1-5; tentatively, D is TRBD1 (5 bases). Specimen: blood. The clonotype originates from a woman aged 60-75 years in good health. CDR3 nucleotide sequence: TGTGCCAGCAGCGAACAGGCGCTTAGCAATCAGCCCCAGCATTTT. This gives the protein CASSEQALSNQPQHF.